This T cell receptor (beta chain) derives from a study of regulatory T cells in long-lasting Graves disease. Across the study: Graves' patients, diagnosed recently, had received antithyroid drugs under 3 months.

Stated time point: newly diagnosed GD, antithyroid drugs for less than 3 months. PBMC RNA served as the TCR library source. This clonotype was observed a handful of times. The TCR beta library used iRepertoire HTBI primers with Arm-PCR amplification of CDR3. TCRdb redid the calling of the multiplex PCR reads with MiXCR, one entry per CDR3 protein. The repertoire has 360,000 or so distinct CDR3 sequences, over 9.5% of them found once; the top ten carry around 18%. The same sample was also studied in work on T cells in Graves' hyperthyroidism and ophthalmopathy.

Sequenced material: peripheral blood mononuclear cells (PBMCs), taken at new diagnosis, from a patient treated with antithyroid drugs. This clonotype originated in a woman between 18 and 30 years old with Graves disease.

The CDR3 nucleotides are TGCAGTGCTAGAGATCCCCTACCTAAGCCTGAAGCTTTCTTT. It codes for CSARDPLPKPEAFF. J is TRBJ1-1 and V is TRBV20-1; D ambiguous. CDR1 is DFQATT, CDR2 SNEGSKA, per germline (reference sequence). This CDR3 is built from 14 residues. Between the trimmed V and J ends, which lost 0 bases and 6 bases, there was a span of 14 bases.